The rows below give T cell receptor beta chains drawn from one sample of a study of Graves' ophthalmopathy and Graves' hyperthyroidism. TCRdb ran MiXCR on the multiplex PCR reads and lists one entry per CDR3 protein. The sample shows hundreds of thousands of distinct CDR3 sequences, approximately 42% of them seen only once. The sample consisted of peripheral blood. These receptors all come from an adult man with Graves' ophthalmopathy. Each CDR3 is given with its conserved first and last residue. D genes are given only for firm matches. Clone size is stated in some rows and not others, as once, few, many or a class when expanded.

TRBJ1-6,14,TRBV20-1,few,TRBD1,CSARGTGDNSPLHF,TGCAGTGCTAGAGGGACAGGGGATAATTCACCCCTCCACTTT
TRBJ1-4,15,TRBV2,NA,NA,CASSFDRATNEKLFF,TGTGCCAGCAGTTTCGACAGAGCAACTAATGAAAAACTGTTTTTT
TRBJ1-2,15,TRBV2,NA,NA,CASRDTGLANYGYTF,TGTGCCAGCAGAGACACAGGGTTAGCTAACTATGGCTACACCTTC
TRBJ1-6,15,TRBV9,NA,NA,CASSSPAGNNSPLHF,TGTGCCAGCAGCTCCCCGGCAGGAAATAATTCACCCCTCCACTTT
TRBJ2-7,14,TRBV10-3,few,NA,CAISESGPSYEQYF,TGTGCCATCAGTGAGTCTGGGCCGTCCTACGAGCAGTACTTC
TRBJ1-2,12,TRBV29-1,few,NA,CSLGGPFGGYTF,TGCAGCCTAGGTGGGCCCTTCGGGGGCTACACCTTC
TRBJ2-1,13,TRBV7-2,NA,NA,CASSLADSYEQFF,TGTGCCAGCAGCTTAGCGGACAGTTATGAGCAGTTCTTC
TRBJ2-5,11,TRBV19,few,NA,CASSKAETQYF,TGTGCCAGTAGTAAGGCTGAGACCCAGTACTTC
TRBJ2-7,15,TRBV9,NA,NA,CASSQGRTLMGEQYF,TGTGCCAGCAGCCAGGGACGAACGTTGATGGGAGAGCAGTACTTC
TRBJ2-2,13,TRBV29-1,NA,NA,CSVARDMTGELFF,TGCAGCGTTGCCCGGGACATGACCGGGGAGCTGTTTTTT
TRBJ2-2,15,TRBV7-3,few,TRBD1,CASSPGTGRTGELFF,TGTGCCAGCAGCCCGGGGACAGGGCGAACCGGGGAGCTGTTTTTT
TRBJ1-1,13,TRBV20-1,many,TRBD1,CSASDRANTEAFF,TGCAGTGCTTCGGACAGGGCGAACACTGAAGCTTTCTTT
TRBJ2-5,14,TRBV29-1,NA,TRBD1,CSVDETGGAKTQYF,TGCAGCGTTGACGAGACAGGGGGCGCTAAGACCCAGTACTTC
TRBJ2-1,11,TRBV10-3,NA,TRBD1,CASSERDRPFF,TGTGCCAGCAGTGAACGGGACAGACCGTTCTTC
TRBJ2-5,14,TRBV7-9,few,NA,CASSLPDGQETQYF,TGTGCCAGCAGCTTACCCGACGGACAAGAGACCCAGTACTTC
TRBJ2-7,13,TRBV7-9,NA,NA,CASSDYSRYEQYF,TGTGCCAGCAGCGATTATTCGAGGTACGAGCAGTACTTC
TRBJ2-5,14,TRBV11-2,NA,NA,CASSTQTSLETQYF,TGTGCCAGCAGCACCCAAACTAGTCTGGAGACCCAGTACTTC
TRBJ1-5,15,TRBV28,NA,TRBD1,CASTARDRGYQPQHF,TGTGCCAGCACCGCACGGGACAGGGGTTATCAGCCCCAGCATTTT
TRBJ1-1,14,TRBV7-3,few,NA,CASSLTLLNTEAFF,TGTGCCAGCAGCTTAACCCTTTTGAACACTGAAGCTTTCTTT
TRBJ2-7,17,TRBV24-1,NA,TRBD2,CATSDPPRWREPIEQYF,TGTGCCACCAGTGACCCTCCGAGGTGGCGGGAGCCCATCGAGCAGTACTTC
TRBJ1-2,15,TRBV7-9,few,TRBD1,CASSLGPDRGVGYTF,TGTGCCAGCAGCTTAGGACCGGACAGGGGAGTCGGCTACACCTTC
TRBJ1-5,13,TRBV2,NA,NA,CARAQSRDRPQHF,TGTGCTAGGGCGCAGTCTAGGGATAGGCCCCAGCATTTT
TRBJ2-7,15,TRBV12-3/TRBV12-4,NA,TRBD1,CASSFWDRGDNEQYF,TGTGCCAGCAGTTTTTGGGACAGGGGGGACAATGAGCAGTACTTC
TRBJ1-2,14,TRBV7-8,NA,TRBD1,CASSQAGQAYGYTF,TGTGCCAGCAGCCAAGCTGGACAGGCGTATGGCTACACCTTC
TRBJ1-1,13,TRBV2,many,NA,CASTQEGDTEAFF,TGTGCCAGCACCCAGGAGGGGGACACTGAAGCTTTCTTT
TRBJ1-2,16,TRBV24-1,NA,TRBD1,CAHLPGQGIRRHGYTF,TGTGCTCACCTTCCGGGACAGGGCATCAGGAGGCATGGCTACACCTTC
TRBJ2-7,13,TRBV7-2,few,NA,CASSYISSYEQYF,TGTGCCAGCAGCTACATTAGCTCCTACGAGCAGTACTTC
TRBJ1-5,15,TRBV5-6,many,NA,CASSLLGQSSQPQHF,TGTGCCAGCAGCTTGTTGGGCCAGAGTAGTCAGCCCCAGCATTTT
TRBJ1-4,14,TRBV5-4,once,NA,CASSLGEANEKLFF,TGTGCCAGCAGCCTAGGGGAAGCTAATGAAAAACTGTTTTTT
TRBJ1-5,15,TRBV20-1,once,NA,CSARVGGFGNQPQHF,TGCAGTGCTAGAGTTGGGGGGTTCGGCAATCAGCCCCAGCATTTT
TRBJ1-3,16,TRBV25-1,once,NA,CASSAQEGLSGNTIYF,TGTGCCAGCAGCGCCCAGGAGGGTCTCTCTGGAAACACCATATATTTT
TRBJ2-2,16,TRBV7-4,NA,NA,CASRSMHFSSVGELFF,TGTGCCAGCAGGTCGATGCACTTCTCCTCGGTCGGGGAGCTGTTTTTT
TRBJ2-7,17,TRBV7-6,NA,TRBD2,CASSLEAPVAGANEQYF,TGTGCCAGCAGCTTAGAAGCCCCGGTAGCGGGGGCGAACGAGCAGTACTTC
TRBJ2-2,16,TRBV25-1,many,NA,CASSEPGEANTGELFF,TGTGCCAGCAGTGAACCAGGGGAGGCGAACACCGGGGAGCTGTTTTTT
TRBJ2-6,18,TRBV5-1,NA,TRBD1,CASSLALGQNSGANVLTF,TGCGCCAGCAGCCTGGCCCTGGGACAGAACTCTGGGGCCAACGTCCTGACTTTC
TRBJ1-2,11,TRBV29-1,few,NA,CSVEDLYGYTF,TGCAGCGTTGAAGATCTCTATGGCTACACCTTC